The TCR beta chain under discussion was sequenced for a study of blood T cells in healthy people across ages. V shed 6 bases and J shed 5 bases, with 12 bases lying between them. This CDR3 has 13 residues. Germline V CDR1 and CDR2: MNHEY, SMNVEV (reference sequence). Using a J-beta primer mix together with a sample-barcoded 5' primer, a second PCR was run for about 7 to 12 cycles. TCRdb processed the 5' RACE reads anew with MiXCR; each CDR3 protein has one entry. This sample yields some 930,000 distinct CDR3 sequences, of which approximately 32% are seen a single time; roughly a tenth belongs to the top ten. These data were likewise used in another study, on T cells of mothers and their children. That work contributes: Reads obtained per mother exceeded 10 million TCR beta CDR3 reads, with a few million obtained per child.

This sequence was found in a woman between 40 and 50 years old in good health. The V and J genes are TRBV27 and TRBJ2-3; D ambiguous. Material for sequencing was blood. The CDR3 DNA follows: TGTGCCAGCAGACGTGGGGTGGTAGATACGCAGTATTTT. It specifies CASRRGVVDTQYF.